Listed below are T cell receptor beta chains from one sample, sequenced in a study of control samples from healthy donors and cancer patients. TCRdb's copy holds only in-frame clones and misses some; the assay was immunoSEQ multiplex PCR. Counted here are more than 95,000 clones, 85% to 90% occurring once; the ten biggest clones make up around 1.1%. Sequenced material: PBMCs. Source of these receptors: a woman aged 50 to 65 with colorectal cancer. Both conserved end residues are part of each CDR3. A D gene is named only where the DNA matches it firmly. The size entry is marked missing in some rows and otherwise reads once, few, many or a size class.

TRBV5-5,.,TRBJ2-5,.,CASSPDQETQYF,TGTGCCAGCAGCCCGGATCAAGAGACCCAGTACTTC
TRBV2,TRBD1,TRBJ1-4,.,CASRDSLNEKLFF,TGTGCCAGCCGGGACAGCCTTAATGAAAAACTGTTTTTT
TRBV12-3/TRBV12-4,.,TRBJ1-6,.,CASCPGDWSPLHF,TGTGCCAGCTGCCCAGGGGATTGGTCACCCCTCCACTTT
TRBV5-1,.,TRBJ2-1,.,CASSLEAVGSSYNEQFF,TGCGCCAGCAGCTTGGAGGCGGTCGGAAGCTCCTACAATGAGCAGTTCTTC
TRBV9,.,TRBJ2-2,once,CASSHGRAQTGELFF,TGTGCCAGCAGTCATGGACGGGCACAGACCGGGGAGCTGTTTTTT
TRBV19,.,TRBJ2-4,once,CASSSNRRPKNIQYF,TGTGCCAGTAGTTCCAACCGACGTCCTAAAAACATTCAGTACTTC
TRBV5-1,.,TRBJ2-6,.,CASSPTTVAGANVLTF,TGCGCCAGCAGCCCTACCACAGTAGCCGGGGCCAACGTCCTGACTTTC
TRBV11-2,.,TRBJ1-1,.,CASSTRRILMNTEAFF,TGTGCCAGCAGCACCCGACGGATTCTAATGAACACTGAAGCTTTCTTT
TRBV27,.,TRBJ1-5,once,CASGFQPQHF,TGTGCCAGTGGGTTCCAGCCCCAGCATTTT
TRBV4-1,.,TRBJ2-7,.,CASSRRQDSYEQYF,TGCGCCAGCAGCCGCCGACAGGACTCCTACGAGCAGTACTTC
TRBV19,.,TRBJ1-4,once,CASSTTGTPNEKLFF,TGTGCCAGTAGTACCACCGGGACACCGAATGAAAAACTGTTTTTT
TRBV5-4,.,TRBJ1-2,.,CASSPGGPNYGYTF,TGTGCCAGCAGCCCCGGCGGGCCTAACTATGGCTACACCTTC
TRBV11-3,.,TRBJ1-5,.,CASSQIPERGRGENQPQHF,TGTGCCAGCAGCCAGATCCCTGAGAGGGGTCGGGGAGAAAATCAGCCCCAGCATTTT
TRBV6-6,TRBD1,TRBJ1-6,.,CASSTRTGENSPLHF,TGTGCCAGCAGTACCCGGACAGGGGAAAATTCACCCCTCCACTTT
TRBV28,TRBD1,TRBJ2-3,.,CASSWDRATDTQYF,TGTGCCAGCAGTTGGGACAGGGCGACAGATACGCAGTATTTT